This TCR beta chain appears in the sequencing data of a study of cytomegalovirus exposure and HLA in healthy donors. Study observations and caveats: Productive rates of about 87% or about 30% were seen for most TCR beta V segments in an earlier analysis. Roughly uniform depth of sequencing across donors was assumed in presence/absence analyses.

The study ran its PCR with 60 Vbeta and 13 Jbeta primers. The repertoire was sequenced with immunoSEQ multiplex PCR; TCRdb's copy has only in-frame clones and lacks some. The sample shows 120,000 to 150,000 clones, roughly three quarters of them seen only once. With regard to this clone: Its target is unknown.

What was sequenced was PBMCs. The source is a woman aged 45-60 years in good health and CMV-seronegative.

As DNA, the CDR3 is TGCGCCAGCAGCTTGGACCAGGGGGCTGGCTCTGGGGCCAACGTCCTGACTTTC. Its protein is CASSLDQGAGSGANVLTF. V usage is TRBV5-1 and J usage is TRBJ2-6, with 8 bases identical to TRBD1. Germline V gives CDR1 SGHRS, CDR2 YFSETQ. The CDR3 runs to 18 residues. Trimming at V came to 0 bases and at J to 0 bases, leaving 5 bases not matched to a gene.